The 8 T cell receptor beta chains below were found in one sample sequenced in a study of cytomegalovirus exposure and HLA in healthy donors. The PCR contained 60 Vbeta and 13 Jbeta primers. The table came from immunoSEQ multiplex PCR; TCRdb's copy has only in-frame clones and leaves some out. The data hold about 200,000 clones, with 65% to 85% observed a single time. Sequencing input: PBMCs. These receptors all stem from a woman between 25 and 40 years old in good health and CMV-seronegative.

The chain carries TRBV10-3 and TRBJ1-2; the D gene is possibly TRBD1 (6 bases). The ends were cut back, 6 bases at V and 7 bases at J, with 15 bases in the middle. CDR1 ENHRY and CDR2 SYGVKD come from the germline V gene. This CDR3 region has 13 residues. CDR3 sequence reads: CAIRRGDNRGYTF. The CDR3 DNA is TGTGCCATCAGAAGAGGGGACAATCGTGGCTACACCTTC.

The chain combines TRBV15 with TRBJ1-1; D call uncertain. The CDR3 runs to 14 residues. From germline, CDR1 is LNHNV and CDR2 YYDKDF (reference sequence). Trimming shortened V by 2 bases and J by 2 bases, and 9 bases separated the two germline ends. CDR3 coding DNA: TGTGCCACCAGCAGACAACAAGAAAACACTGAAGCTTTCTTT. Its protein product is CATSRQQENTEAFF.

This clone was observed at least ten times. This rearrangement joins TRBV19 to TRBJ2-1, with 10 bases identical to TRBD2. The CDR3 covers 16 residues. Germline V gene lookup returns CDR1 LNHDA and CDR2 SQIVND (reference sequence). Losses at the gene ends were 1 base for V and 4 bases for J; bases not matched to a gene: 4. For the CDR3, the DNA is TGTGCCAGTAGTATAGGTGCTAGCGGGAGATACAATGAGCAGTTCTTC. This codes for CASSIGASGRYNEQFF.

The CDR3 coding sequence is TGTGCCAGCAGCTCGTACAATGAGCAGTTCTTC. It encodes CASSSYNEQFF. The chain carries TRBV5-6 and TRBJ2-1; D not resolved. Germline-derived CDR1 and CDR2 are SGHDT and YYEEEE. Trimming pared 3 bases from V and 4 bases from J, leaving 2 bases between. The CDR3 has 11 residues. Complete variable domain (other parts from reference TRBV5-6 and TRBJ2-1): DAGVTQSPTHLIKTRGQQVTLRCSPKSGHDTVSWYQQALGQGPQFIFQYYEEEERQRGNFPDRFSGHQFPNYSSELNVNALLLGDSALYLCASSSYNEQFFGPGTRLTVL.

The rearrangement uses TRBV10-3 and TRBJ2-7, with D hard to call. Germline CDR1 ENHRY, CDR2 SYGVKD. CDR3 length: 11 amino acids. With 6 bases removed from V and 5 bases from J, the gap between germline ends came to 8 bases. CDR3 sequence: CAIRNLDEQYF. CDR3 nucleotide sequence: TGTGCCATCAGAAATCTCGACGAGCAGTACTTC.

The chain employs TRBV2 and TRBJ2-3; possibly TRBD2 for D (6 bases). V lost 2 bases and J 2 bases, leaving 14 bases between the germline ends. The CDR3 length is 16 residues. The germline V gene encodes CDR1 SNHLY and CDR2 FYNNEI. Here the CDR3 DNA reads TGTGCCAGCAGTGAAAGCGGGCGGGTCCTCACAGATACGCAGTATTTT. Its translation is CASSESGRVLTDTQYF.

The genes are TRBV9 and TRBJ2-2; TRBD2 might be the D (6 bases). CDR1 and CDR2 from the germline V gene are SGDLS and YYNGEE. V lost 3 bases to trimming and J lost 6 bases, with 12 bases between them. The CDR3 contains 14 residues. Written as DNA, the CDR3 is TGTGCCAGCAGCGGGGGGACTTCCGCCGGGGAGCTGTTTTTT. Residues: CASSGGTSAGELFF.

This CDR3 is CASSQDRANTEAFF. CDR3 nucleotides: TGTGCCAGCTCGCAGGACAGGGCGAACACTGAAGCTTTCTTT. The genes are TRBV18 and TRBJ1-1; 8 bases are a match to TRBD1. Germline V gives CDR1 KGHSH, CDR2 LQKENI. The CDR3 has 14 residues. Trimming took 6 bases from V and 1 from J; bases not matched to a gene: 4.